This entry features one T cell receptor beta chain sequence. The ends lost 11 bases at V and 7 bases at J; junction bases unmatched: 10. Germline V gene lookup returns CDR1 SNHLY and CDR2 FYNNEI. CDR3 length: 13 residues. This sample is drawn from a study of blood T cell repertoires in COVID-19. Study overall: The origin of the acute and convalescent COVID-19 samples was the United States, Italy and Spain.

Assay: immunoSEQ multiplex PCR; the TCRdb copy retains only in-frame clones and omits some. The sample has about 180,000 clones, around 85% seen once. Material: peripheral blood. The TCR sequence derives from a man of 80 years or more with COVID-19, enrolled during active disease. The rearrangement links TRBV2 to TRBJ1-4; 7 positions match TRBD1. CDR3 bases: TGTGCCTCTAGGGACAGTTTGGTTGAAAAACTGTTTTTT. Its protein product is CASRDSLVEKLFF.